The 8 T cell receptor beta chains below come from one sample, sequenced in a study of T cells in Graves' hyperthyroidism and ophthalmopathy. Authors of the study amplified TCR beta CDR3 regions from RNA transcripts. The primer set for the first-round RT-PCR of the TCR CDR3 was HTBI. TCRdb reprocessed the multiplex PCR reads with MiXCR, giving one entry per CDR3 protein. This sample has hundreds of thousands of distinct CDR3 sequences, with about 15% found just once. The sequenced sample consisted of blood. These receptors all come from a young woman with Graves' hyperthyroidism that later progressed to Graves' ophthalmopathy.

This clonotype was seen repeatedly, ten times or more. The chain combines TRBV19 with TRBJ1-4; D possibly corresponds to TRBD1 (6 bases). V lost 3 bases to trimming and J lost 0 bases, with 8 bases between them. This CDR3 spans 15 amino acids. Per the germline V gene, CDR1 is LNHDA and CDR2 is SQIVND (reference sequence). CDR3 region: CASSIRTATNEKLFF. CDR3 DNA sequence: TGTGCCAGTAGTATTAGGACAGCAACTAATGAAAAACTGTTTTTT.

This rearrangement joins TRBV6-9 to TRBJ1-2; tentatively, D is TRBD1 (6 bases). CDR3 length: 16 amino acids. CDR1 is MNHGY, CDR2 SVAAGI, per germline. Deletions cut 3 bases from V and 1 base from J, with 15 bases between. The CDR3 is CASSYGDKDFNYGYTF. The CDR3 DNA reads TGTGCCAGCAGTTACGGGGACAAAGACTTTAACTATGGCTACACCTTC.

In its sample, this clonotype was seen a few times. The chain carries TRBV19 and TRBJ2-5; a weak D match, TRBD2 (5 bases). Germline V gene sequence: CDR1 LNHDA, CDR2 SQIVND (reference sequence). The CDR3 sequence is 15 residues long. V lost 7 bases to trimming and J lost 1 base, with 16 bases between them. CDR3 coding DNA: TGTGCCAGTAACTCGGGATACCAAGTCCAAGAGACCCAGTACTTC. Translating it yields CASNSGYQVQETQYF.

This clonotype was counted at least ten times. The gene calls are TRBV25-1 and TRBJ2-1; the D gene could be TRBD1 or TRBD2 (5 bases each). The CDR3 is 14 residues long. V lost 5 bases, J lost 4 bases, and 12 bases lay in between. Germline loops: CDR1 MGHDK, CDR2 SYGVNS. The chain's CDR3 is CASSRNGAYNEQFF. For the CDR3, the DNA is TGTGCCAGCAGTAGGAACGGGGCATACAATGAGCAGTTCTTC. Full variable domain (outside the CDR3, taken from reference TRBV25-1 and TRBJ2-1): EADIYQTPRYLVIGTGKKITLECSQTMGHDKMYWYQQDPGMELHLIHYSYGVNSTEKGDLSSESTVSRIRTEHFPLTLESARPSHTSQYLCASSRNGAYNEQFFGPGTRLTVL.

This clonotype was observed a handful of times. The chain employs TRBV7-2 and TRBJ1-1; maybe TRBD1 (5 bases). Trimming took off 1 base at V and 0 bases at J, with 15 bases between the two ends. The germline CDR1 and CDR2 sequences are SGHTA and FQGNSA. This CDR3 has 17 amino acids. The CDR3 spells CASSLVFLGVMNTEAFF. DNA for the CDR3: TGTGCCAGCAGCTTAGTTTTTTTGGGGGTTATGAACACTGAAGCTTTCTTT.

The rearrangement uses TRBV6-2 or TRBV6-3 and TRBJ2-1; 14 bases agree with TRBD2. Germline V gene lookup returns CDR1 MNHEY and CDR2 SVGEGT. CDR3 length equals 19 residues. V was clipped by 7 bases and J by 0 bases; unmatched bases: 11. CDR3 in amino acids: CASTAPPGTSGSSYNEQFF. CDR3 sequence (DNA): TGTGCCAGCACCGCACCCCCCGGGACTAGCGGGAGCTCCTACAATGAGCAGTTCTTC.

In this sample, this clonotype turned up many times. V usage is TRBV11-1 and J usage is TRBJ2-5, with TRBD1 matching 8 bases. V shed 5 bases, J shed 3 bases, and the junction held 5 bases outside the gene matches. Germline CDR1 is SGHAT and CDR2 is FQDESV (reference sequence). The CDR3 totals 14 residues. The CDR3 loop is CASSMGQVKETQYF. CDR3 nucleotides: TGTGCCAGCAGCATGGGACAGGTGAAAGAGACCCAGTACTTC.

The chain uses TRBV28 and TRBJ2-7; tentatively, D is TRBD1 (5 bases). Germline CDR1 and CDR2: MDHEN and SYDVKM. CDR3 size: 13 residues. V lost 7 bases, J lost 9 bases, and 19 bases lay in between. This CDR3 reads CASTDGALLAQYF. DNA of the CDR3: TGTGCCAGCACCGATGGGGCCCTACTTGCGCAGTACTTC.